The present entry profiles one TCR beta chain with its context. This specimen comes from a study of blood T cell repertoires in COVID-19. Across the whole study: PBMCs, B-cell-depleted T cells, or T cells provided the cDNA or gDNA that made up the material.

The V segment lost 5 bases and the J segment 6 bases; nucleotides outside the gene matches: 9. CDR3 length: 14 residues. The germline V gene has CDR1 LNHDA and CDR2 SQIVND (reference sequence). As processed by the authors: The authors estimated nucleated cell counts from reference gene primer amplification. Here immunoSEQ multiplex PCR was the method, and the copy in TCRdb shows in-frame clones only, minus some. The V and J calls and clone size come from that table; D and trimming were worked out from the DNA. The sample records about 140,000 clones, nearly 80% being singletons. Symptom resolution, clearance, or two negative PCRs marked donors in Cohort 3 as recovered.

Sequenced material: PBMCs or T cells enriched from blood (not recorded which). The receptor's source is a woman between 45 and 60 years old who had recovered from COVID-19. The chain couples TRBV19 to TRBJ1-2; TRBD1 aligns across 7 bases. The CDR3 nucleotides read TGTGCCAGTAGTGCCTGGACAGGCTCAGATGGCTACACCTTC. This encodes CASSAWTGSDGYTF. The entire variable domain, with the rest obtained from reference TRBV19 and TRBJ1-2, is as follows: DGGITQSPKYLFRKEGQNVTLSCEQNLNHDAMYWYRQDPGQGLRLIYYSQIVNDFQKGDIAEGYSVSREKKESFPLTVTSAQKNPTAFYLCASSAWTGSDGYTFGSGTRLTVV.